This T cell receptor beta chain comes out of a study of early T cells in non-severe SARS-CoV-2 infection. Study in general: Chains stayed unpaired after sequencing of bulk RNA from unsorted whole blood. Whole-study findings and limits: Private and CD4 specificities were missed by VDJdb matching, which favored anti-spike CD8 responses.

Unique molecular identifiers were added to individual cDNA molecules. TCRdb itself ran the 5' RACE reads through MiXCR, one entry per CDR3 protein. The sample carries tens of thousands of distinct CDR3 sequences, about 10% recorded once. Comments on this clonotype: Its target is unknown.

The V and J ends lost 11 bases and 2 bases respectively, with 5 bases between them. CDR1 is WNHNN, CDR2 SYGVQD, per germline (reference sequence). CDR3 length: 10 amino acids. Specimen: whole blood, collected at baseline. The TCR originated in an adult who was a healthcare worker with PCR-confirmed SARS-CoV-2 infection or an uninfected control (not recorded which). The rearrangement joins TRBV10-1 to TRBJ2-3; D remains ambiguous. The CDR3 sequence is CAFFTDTQYF. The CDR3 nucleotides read TGCGCCTTTTTCACAGATACGCAGTATTTT.